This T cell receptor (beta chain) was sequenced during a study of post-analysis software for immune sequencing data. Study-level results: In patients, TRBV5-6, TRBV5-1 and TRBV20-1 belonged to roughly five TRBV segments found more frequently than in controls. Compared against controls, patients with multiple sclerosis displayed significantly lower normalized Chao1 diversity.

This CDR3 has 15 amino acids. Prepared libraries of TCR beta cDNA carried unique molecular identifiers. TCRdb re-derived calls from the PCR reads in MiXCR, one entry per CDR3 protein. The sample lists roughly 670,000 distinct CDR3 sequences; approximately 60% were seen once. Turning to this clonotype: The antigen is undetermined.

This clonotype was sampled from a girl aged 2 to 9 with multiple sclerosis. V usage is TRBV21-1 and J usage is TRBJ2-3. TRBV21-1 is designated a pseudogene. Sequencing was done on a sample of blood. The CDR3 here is CASSKCTTSTDTQYF. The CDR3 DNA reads TGTGCCAGCAGCAAATGCACTACTAGCACAGATACGCAGTATTTT.